This T cell receptor (beta chain) came from a study of OX40 agonist ivuxolimab in advanced cancers. The study in broad terms: Ivuxolimab was a fully human IgG2 agonistic monoclonal antibody targeting the costimulatory receptor OX40 (CD134). The paper describes the monotherapy dose-escalation part (N of about 47 patients) of the phase I trial of ivuxolimab. Intravenous ivuxolimab was administered to patients every 2 weeks at six dose levels: 0.01, 0.1, 0.3, 1.5, 3 and 10 mg/kg. The point of sequencing TCRbeta in the periphery was to test whether ivuxolimab changed TCR sequence diversity and drove clonal T-cell expansion. Prior anti-PD-1, anti-PD-L1 or anti-CTLA-4 therapy was permitted, and approximately 42% of dose-escalation patients had received checkpoint inhibitors. Of the approximately 53 patients in dose escalation, some 20 had hepatocellular carcinoma, some 15 had melanoma, 9 had renal cell carcinoma and 9 had head and neck cancer. Partial responses occurred in three dose-escalation patients: two with cutaneous melanoma and one with hepatocellular carcinoma. In the dose-escalation cohort, over 65% of patients were male, and the mean age was around 60 years, with a range of roughly 20 to 85.

The junction shows trimming of 4 bases on V and 3 bases on J, plus 15 bases between the germline ends. The germline V gene yields MDHEN for CDR1 and SYDVKM for CDR2. The CDR3 sequence holds 16 residues, the cysteine and phenylalanine included. Here the CDR3 DNA is all that survives: 48 bases in frame from base 1. Genomic DNA was isolated from the sorted cells so that the TCRbeta CDR3 region could be sequenced. The immunoSEQ Assay was used to sequence the TCRbeta CDR3 regions. TCRdb stores this immuneACCESS table with in-frame sequences only. Part of the clones is absent; in the studies checked, under half of the shortfall reflects unresolved V genes, and no reason is known for the rest. Recorded for this sample are about 70,000 clones; roughly four fifths of them occurred a single time. Jointly, the top ten make up 5% of the sample. Study-level results and caveats: In the 0.1-3.0 mg/kg groups, partial responders had among the lowest normalized peripheral clonal expansion, particularly in CD8+ T cells. Antigen specificity was not determined for the clonally expanded peripheral T cells. At doses from 0.1 to 3.0 mg/kg, clonal expansion was seen in both CD4+ and CD8+ blood T cells between baseline and week 6. After ivuxolimab, CD8+ T cells had more expanded clones than CD4+ T cells on average. Low levels of normalized T-cell clonal expansion were also shown by some nonresponding patients.

Remarks on this clone: It lacks a known antigen. Base quality data are lacking; no much larger clone is found one base away.

Patients with autoimmune disease history or receiving systemic immunosuppression were excluded from the trial. Peripheral blood for TCR sequencing was collected from all dose cohorts at baseline, on cycle 4 day 1, and on cycle 7 day 1. The samples were taken from a phase I, first-in-human, multicenter, open-label dose-escalation trial of ivuxolimab. The trial enrolled adults with locally advanced or metastatic head and neck squamous cell, hepatocellular, melanoma or renal cell carcinoma. Before TCR sequencing, CD4+ and CD8+ T cells were separately sorted from peripheral blood. The receptor chain draws on TRBV28 and TRBJ2-2; no D gene is confidently identified. The TCR was taken from an adult with an advanced solid tumor such as melanoma, head and neck, liver or kidney cancer. This specimen was CD4+ or CD8+ T cells sorted from blood, taken in a trial of the OX40 agonist ivuxolimab. In nucleotides, the sequence is TGTGCCAGCAGTTCAAGTATGCTATTTTACACCGGGGAGCTGTTTTTT. Its protein product is CASSSSMLFYTGELFF.